This T cell receptor beta chain was obtained from a study of T cells in Graves' hyperthyroidism and ophthalmopathy. Amplified TCR beta CDR3 regions came from RNA transcripts. HTBI primers were used for first-round RT-PCR of the TCR CDR3. TCRdb reanalysed the multiplex PCR reads using MiXCR and keeps one entry per CDR3 protein. This table holds 500,000 to 800,000 distinct CDR3 sequences, over 40% found once. This clonotype was seen at least ten times. This CDR3 region has 13 residues. Germline lookup yields CDR1 SQVTM and CDR2 ANQGSEA. With 4 bases removed from V and 4 bases from J, the gap between germline ends came to 13 bases.

The TCR was taken from an adult man with Graves' disease, either hyperthyroidism or ophthalmopathy (not recorded which). The sequenced material came from peripheral blood or thyroid tissue (not recorded which). The V and J genes are TRBV29-1 and TRBJ1-2, with D possibly TRBD1 on 6 matching bases. As DNA, the CDR3 is TGCAGCGTTGGGGAGGGGGTTGGCTATGGCTACACCTTC. It encodes CSVGEGVGYGYTF.